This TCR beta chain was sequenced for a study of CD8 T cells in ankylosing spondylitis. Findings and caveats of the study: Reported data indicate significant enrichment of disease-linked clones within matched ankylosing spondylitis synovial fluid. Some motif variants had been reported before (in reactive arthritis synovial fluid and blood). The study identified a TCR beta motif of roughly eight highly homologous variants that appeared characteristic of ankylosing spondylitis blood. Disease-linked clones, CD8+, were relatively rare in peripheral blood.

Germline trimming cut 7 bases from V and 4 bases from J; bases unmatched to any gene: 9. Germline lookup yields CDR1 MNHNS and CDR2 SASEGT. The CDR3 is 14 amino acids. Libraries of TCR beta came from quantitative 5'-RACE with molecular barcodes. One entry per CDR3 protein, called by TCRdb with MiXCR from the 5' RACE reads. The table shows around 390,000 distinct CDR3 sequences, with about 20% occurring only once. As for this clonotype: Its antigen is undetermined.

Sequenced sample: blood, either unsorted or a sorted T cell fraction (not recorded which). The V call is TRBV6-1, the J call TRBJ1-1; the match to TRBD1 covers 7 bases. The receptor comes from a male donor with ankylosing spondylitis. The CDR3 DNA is TGTGCCAGCAACCCCCCAACAGGGGTCACTGAAGCTTTCTTT. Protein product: CASNPPTGVTEAFF.